The 18 T cell receptor beta chains below come from one sample, sequenced in a study of blood T cell repertoires in COVID-19. TCRdb's copy holds only in-frame clones and misses some; the assay was immunoSEQ multiplex PCR. The table shows fewer than 350,000 clones, with roughly nine tenths occurring only once. Material: peripheral blood. The receptor source for this set is a man between 35 and 55 years old with active or convalescent COVID-19.

The chain employs TRBV12-5 and TRBJ2-7; 10 bases are shared with TRBD1. CDR1 LGHNT and CDR2 FRNRAP come from the germline V gene. V shed 6 bases, J shed 7 bases, and the junction held 9 bases outside the gene matches. The CDR3 length is 14 residues. The CDR3: CASGWGQGLGEQYF. The CDR3 nucleotides read TGTGCTAGTGGCTGGGGACAGGGGCTAGGGGAGCAGTACTTC.

The chain has TRBV4-1 and TRBJ2-5, with D perhaps TRBD2 (5 bases). The CDR3 totals 16 residues. Between the trimmed V and J ends, which lost 1 base and 1 base, there was a span of 13 bases. The germline V gene encodes CDR1 MGHRA and CDR2 YSYEKL. CDR3 amino acids: CASSQAISGTQETQYF. DNA for the CDR3: TGCGCCAGCAGCCAAGCTATCAGCGGAACCCAAGAGACCCAGTACTTC.

The chain has TRBV7-8 and TRBJ2-5, with D perhaps TRBD1 (6 bases). The CDR3 has 14 amino acids. From germline, CDR1 is SGHVS and CDR2 FQNEAQ. V was shortened by 2 bases and J by 5 bases, with 12 bases between the two germline ends. In DNA, the CDR3 is TGTGCCAGCAGCTTATTGCAGGGGATCGAGACCCAGTACTTC. Protein product: CASSLLQGIETQYF.

J is TRBJ2-7 and V is TRBV6-5, with unresolved D. V dropped 6 bases and J dropped 0 bases, with 15 bases sitting between them. The CDR3 runs to 15 residues. Germline CDR1 is MNHEY and CDR2 is SVGAGI. Here the CDR3 DNA reads TGTGCCAGCAGATTTAGTGATCTAAGCTCCTACGAGCAGTACTTC. Amino acids: CASRFSDLSSYEQYF.

The chain combines TRBV19 with TRBJ2-4, with D perhaps TRBD1 (6 bases). V gave up 5 bases and J gave up 0 bases, with 14 bases separating them. The CDR3 totals 16 residues. CDR1 and CDR2 from the germline V gene are LNHDA and SQIVND (reference sequence). CDR3 nucleotides: TGTGCCAGTAGTTTCGGACAGCTGCTAGCCAAAAACATTCAGTACTTC. It specifies CASSFGQLLAKNIQYF.

V usage is TRBV27 and J usage is TRBJ1-5; D unresolved. This CDR3 has 14 amino acids. Germline V CDR1 and CDR2: MNHEY, SMNVEV (reference sequence). V was cut by 2 bases and J by 2 bases, with 7 bases left in between. The CDR3 region is CASSLPGGNQPQHF. CDR3 bases: TGTGCCAGCAGTTTACCGGGAGGCAATCAGCCCCAGCATTTT.

This clone showed up just once. This chain links TRBV5-1 with TRBJ2-3; D call uncertain. The CDR3 totals 18 residues. Trimming took 0 bases from V and 2 from J, leaving 19 bases between them. Germline V gene sequence: CDR1 SGHRS, CDR2 YFSETQ. The CDR3 sequence: CASSLANTAPEITDTQYF. CDR3 coding DNA: TGCGCCAGCAGCTTGGCCAACACAGCACCCGAGATCACAGATACGCAGTATTTT.

This chain connects TRBV3-1 (or the pseudogene TRBV3-2) to TRBJ2-1; TRBD2 matches 8 bases. In germline, CDR1 is LGHDT, CDR2 YNNKEL (reference sequence). The V gene end was trimmed by 1 base and the J gene end by 6 bases; junction bases not matched to a gene: 5. The CDR3 runs to 15 residues. CDR3 loop: CASSQAGGRGNEQFF. DNA of the CDR3: TGTGCCAGCAGCCAAGCGGGAGGGCGCGGCAATGAGCAGTTCTTC.

The chain joins TRBV12-3 or TRBV12-4 to TRBJ1-2, with a tentative D call TRBD1 (5 bases). The V end was cut by 6 bases, the J end by 7 bases, with 9 bases between. The CDR3 is 11 amino acids. The DNA for the CDR3 is TGTGCCAGCAGCCCAGGGTCTGGCTACACCTTC. It translates to CASSPGSGYTF.

CDR3 in DNA: TGTGCCAGCAGCGTAGATGCAAAGGGGGTCTACGAGCAGTACTTC. Translating gives CASSVDAKGVYEQYF. The chain uses TRBV9 and TRBJ2-7, with D possibly being TRBD1 (6 bases). Trimming stripped 0 bases from V and 3 bases from J, with 13 bases between. From germline, CDR1 is SGDLS and CDR2 YYNGEE. This CDR3 is 15 amino acids long. Together with reference TRBV9 and TRBJ2-7, the CDR3 gives the full variable domain: DSGVTQTPKHLITATGQRVTLRCSPRSGDLSVYWYQQSLDQGLQFLIQYYNGEERAKGNILERFSAQQFPDLHSELNLSSLELGDSALYFCASSVDAKGVYEQYFGPGTRLTVT.

The rearrangement joins TRBV7-9 to TRBJ2-1; possible D gene TRBD1, 6 bases. The CDR3 runs 14 residues. Trimming left V 0 bases short and J 6 bases short, with 9 bases between. Germline-derived CDR1 and CDR2 are SEHNR and FQNEAQ (reference sequence). The CDR3 here is CASSLAAGANEQFF. As DNA, the CDR3 is TGTGCCAGCAGCTTAGCAGCAGGGGCCAATGAGCAGTTCTTC.

The chain is built from TRBV6-6 and TRBJ1-3, with a possible D match to TRBD1 (5 bases). The CDR3 runs to 18 residues. V dropped 5 bases and J dropped 4 bases, with 24 bases sitting between them. The germline V gene encodes CDR1 MNHNY and CDR2 SVGAGI (reference sequence). The DNA of the CDR3 is TGTGCCAGCAGTCTAAAACCCCAGGGTCTCAGGAGCGGAAACACCATATATTTT. Protein: CASSLKPQGLRSGNTIYF.

V gene TRBV10-3 combines with J gene TRBJ1-6, with D maybe TRBD1 (6 bases). Trimming left V 2 bases short and J 5 bases short, with 7 bases between. The CDR3 loop spans 14 amino acids. Germline values: CDR1 ENHRY, CDR2 SYGVKD. The chain's CDR3 is CAISEDRNNSPLHF. CDR3 nucleotides: TGTGCCATCAGTGAGGACAGGAATAATTCACCCCTCCACTTT.

The rearrangement joins TRBV7-2 to TRBJ2-3; the match to TRBD2 covers 10 bases. CDR3 length: 19 amino acids. V gave up 5 bases and J gave up 1 base; unmatched junction bases: 15. The germline V gene encodes CDR1 SGHTA and CDR2 FQGNSA. The CDR3 DNA reads TGTGCCAGCAGCCCCAGTGCTAGCGGGAGTTTCGGCGGCACAGATACGCAGTATTTT. Translated, it gives CASSPSASGSFGGTDTQYF.

The CDR3 DNA sequence: TGTGCCAGCAGCTTAGCGACATTTGACCCGAGCAAAGAGACCCAGTACTTC. It translates to CASSLATFDPSKETQYF. This rearrangement joins TRBV7-9 to TRBJ2-5, with D unresolved. The length of the CDR3 is 17 residues. Germline CDR1 and CDR2: SEHNR and FQNEAQ (reference sequence). V lost 0 bases and J lost 3, with 17 bases in between.

This chain links TRBV9 with TRBJ2-7, with a possible D match to TRBD2 (6 bases). Between the trimmed V and J ends, which lost 0 bases and 3 bases, there was a span of 13 bases. The CDR3 loop spans 15 amino acids. Germline CDR1 reads SGDLS; CDR2 reads YYNGEE. The CDR3 here is CASSVGDSLYYEQYF. CDR3 DNA: TGTGCCAGCAGCGTAGGGGACTCCTTATACTACGAGCAGTACTTC. The whole variable domain, filled in from reference TRBV9 and TRBJ2-7, reads DSGVTQTPKHLITATGQRVTLRCSPRSGDLSVYWYQQSLDQGLQFLIQYYNGEERAKGNILERFSAQQFPDLHSELNLSSLELGDSALYFCASSVGDSLYYEQYFGPGTRLTVT.

The chain employs TRBV11-2 and TRBJ2-5; D gene ambiguous. V was shortened by 6 bases and J by 1 base, with 3 bases between the two germline ends. The CDR3 runs to 11 residues. Per germline, CDR1 SGHAT and CDR2 FQNNGV. Written as DNA, the CDR3 is TGTGCCAGCAGTCTCCAAGAGACCCAGTACTTC. This translates into CASSLQETQYF.

The rearrangement uses TRBV19 and TRBJ1-5; possibly TRBD1 for D (6 bases). The CDR3 consists of 14 residues. V was trimmed by 8 bases and J by 2 bases, leaving 13 bases between them. The germline gives CDR1 LNHDA, CDR2 SQIVND (reference sequence). CDR3 nucleotide sequence: TGTGCCAGTTGTCCAGGGGCTGGCAATCAGCCCCAGCATTTT. Translation gives CASCPGAGNQPQHF.